The 4 T cell receptor beta chains below were found in one sample sequenced in a study of T cell responses to AZD1222 COVID-19 vaccine. Measured with immunoSEQ multiplex PCR; TCRdb has only the in-frame clones, and not every one. The data contain 180,000 or so clones, roughly nine tenths of them singletons. The sequencing here drew on peripheral blood, taken 28 days after the second AZD1222 dose. The receptors shown here come from an adult who received the AZD1222 COVID-19 vaccine.

V gene TRBV6-5 combines with J gene TRBJ1-6; the D is unclear. The V end was cut by 0 bases, the J end by 5 bases, with 8 bases between. The germline gives CDR1 MNHEY, CDR2 SVGAGI. This CDR3 comprises 15 residues. The CDR3 sequence is CASSYSRANNSPLHF. As DNA, the CDR3 is TGTGCCAGCAGTTACTCGCGTGCTAATAATTCACCCCTCCACTTT.

V usage is TRBV9 and J usage is TRBJ2-1; 7 bases match TRBD2. CDR3 size: 15 residues. The trim removed 3 bases at V and 3 bases at J, leaving 6 bases unmatched. Germline CDR1 is SGDLS and CDR2 is YYNGEE. The CDR3 here is CASSDLPGGYNEQFF. For the CDR3, the DNA is TGTGCCAGCAGCGACCTACCGGGGGGCTACAATGAGCAGTTCTTC.

The chain carries TRBV12-3 or TRBV12-4 and TRBJ1-1, with unresolved D. This CDR3 spans 12 amino acids. Trimming took 6 bases from V and 9 from J, leaving 14 bases between them. The CDR3 DNA follows: TGTGCCAGCAGCAAGACAACGACGCAAGCTTTCTTT. Its protein product is CASSKTTTQAFF.

The rearrangement uses TRBV30 and TRBJ2-4, with no clear D. The CDR3 is made up of 14 amino acids. Trimming shortened V by 3 bases and J by 8 bases, and 17 bases separated the two germline ends. Germline CDR1 and CDR2: GTSNPN and SVGIG (reference sequence). This CDR3 is CAWRVGLVPDIQYF. The CDR3 DNA reads as TGTGCCTGGAGAGTAGGGCTCGTTCCCGACATTCAGTACTTC.